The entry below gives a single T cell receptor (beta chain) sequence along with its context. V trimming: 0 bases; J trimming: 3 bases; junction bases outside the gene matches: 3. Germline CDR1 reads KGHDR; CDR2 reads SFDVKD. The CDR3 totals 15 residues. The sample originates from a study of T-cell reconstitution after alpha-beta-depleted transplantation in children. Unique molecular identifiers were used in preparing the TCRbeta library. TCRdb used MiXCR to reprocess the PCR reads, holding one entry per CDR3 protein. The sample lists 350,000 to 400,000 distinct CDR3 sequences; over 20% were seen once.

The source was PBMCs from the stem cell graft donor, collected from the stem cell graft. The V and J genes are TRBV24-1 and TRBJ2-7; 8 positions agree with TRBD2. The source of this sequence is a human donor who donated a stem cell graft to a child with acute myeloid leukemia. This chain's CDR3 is CATSDLQAGVYEQYF. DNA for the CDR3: TGTGCCACCAGTGATTTGCAAGCGGGAGTCTACGAGCAGTACTTC.